This T cell receptor beta chain comes out of a study of technical replicates of blood from a few donors. The CDR3 consists of 14 residues. Trimming removed 1 base from V and 8 bases from J, with 11 bases in between. The germline CDR1 and CDR2 sequences are MGHRA and YSYEKL. Profiling relied on immunoSEQ multiplex PCR, and the TCRdb table lists in-frame clones only, not all of them. The sample has tens of thousands of clones, roughly four fifths seen once; the top ten hold approximately 3.5%. The specimen sequenced was PBMCs. The rearrangement links TRBV4-1 to TRBJ2-2, with D hard to call. This receptor was taken from a human donor in good health. Some clones in this sample may be carry-over from other donors' samples. The CDR3 protein is CASSQGPGWGELFF. As DNA, the CDR3 is TGCGCCAGCAGCCAAGGACCCGGGTGGGGGGAGCTGTTTTTT.